A selection of T cell receptor delta chains follows, all from one sample in a study of gamma-delta T cells after stem cell transplantation. TCRdb re-called the RT-PCR reads via CATT. The sample lists around 10,000 delta-chain clones; over 1% were seen once. The sequencing input was gamma-delta T cells. The source of these receptors is a human donor. It is not recorded whose cells these are; they may come from a transplant donor. Each CDR3 is given with its conserved first and last residue. Fields, in order: clone size, J gene, D gene, V gene, CDR3 DNA, CDR3 protein. D genes are given only for firm matches. The size entry is marked missing in some rows and otherwise reads once, few, many or a size class.

clone_size: medium-sized
j_call: TRDJ1
d_call: TRDD3
v_call: TRDV2
cdr3_nt: TGTGCCTGTGACACCCTACTGGGGGATAGGTACACCGATAAACTCATCTTT
cdr3_aa: CACDTLLGDRYTDKLIF

clone_size: many
j_call: TRDJ3
d_call: TRDD3
v_call: TRDV2
cdr3_nt: TGTGCCTGTGACACCGCGGCGGGGGATACGCGGAACTGGGACACCCGACAGATGTTTTTC
cdr3_aa: CACDTAAGDTRNWDTRQMFF

clone_size: large
j_call: TRDJ1
d_call: TRDD3
v_call: TRDV2
cdr3_nt: TGTGCCTGTGACACTCTACTGGGGGATACGCCCTTGAACACCGATAAACTCATCTTT
cdr3_aa: CACDTLLGDTPLNTDKLIF

clone_size: medium-sized
j_call: TRDJ1
d_call: TRDD3
v_call: TRDV2
cdr3_nt: TGTGCCTGTGACATACTGGGGGCGGGCGATAAACTCATCTTT
cdr3_aa: CACDILGAGDKLIF

clone_size: -
j_call: TRDJ3
d_call: TRDD3
v_call: TRDV2
cdr3_nt: TGTGCCTGTGACCCCCTACTGGGGGATACGGTGAGCTCCTGGGACACCCGACAGATGTTTTTC
cdr3_aa: CACDPLLGDTVSSWDTRQMFF

clone_size: medium-sized
j_call: TRDJ1
d_call: TRDD3
v_call: TRDV2
cdr3_nt: TGTGCCTGTGACACCCTTACTGGGGGATACGTAGGTGGGGATAAACTCATCTTT
cdr3_aa: CACDTLTGGYVGGDKLIF

clone_size: few
j_call: TRDJ3
d_call: -
v_call: TRDV2
cdr3_nt: TGTGCCTGTGACCCAACCACCGGGGGTTTCCAATCCAGCTCCTGGGACACCCGACAGATGTTTTTC
cdr3_aa: CACDPTTGGFQSSSWDTRQMFF

clone_size: many
j_call: TRDJ1
d_call: TRDD3
v_call: TRDV2
cdr3_nt: TGTGCCTGTGACATCGTCTTTGCTGGGGGCCGGGGGCCCGATAAACTCATCTTT
cdr3_aa: CACDIVFAGGRGPDKLIF

clone_size: many
j_call: TRDJ3
d_call: TRDD3
v_call: TRDV2
cdr3_nt: TGTGCCTGTGACACCGCTCAAACTGGGGGATACGCGAGCTCCTGGGACACCCGACAGATGTTTTTC
cdr3_aa: CACDTAQTGGYASSWDTRQMFF

clone_size: -
j_call: TRDJ2
d_call: TRDD3
v_call: TRDV2
cdr3_nt: TGTGCCTGTGATTCCGTGGGGGATACCGGGACAGCACAACTCTTCTTT
cdr3_aa: CACDSVGDTGTAQLFF

clone_size: few
j_call: TRDJ1
d_call: TRDD3
v_call: TRDV2
cdr3_nt: TGTGCCTGTGACATGGTACTGGGGGATACGACCGATAAACTCATCTTT
cdr3_aa: CACDMVLGDTTDKLIF

clone_size: medium-sized
j_call: TRDJ3
d_call: TRDD3
v_call: TRDV2
cdr3_nt: TGTGCCTGTGACACGGGGGATTCCCTCTCCTGGGACACCCGACAGATGTTTTTC
cdr3_aa: CACDTGDSLSWDTRQMFF

clone_size: -
j_call: TRDJ1
d_call: TRDD3
v_call: TRDV2
cdr3_nt: TGTGCCTGTGACAGCGTACTGGGGGATACGGACACCGATAAACTCATCTTT
cdr3_aa: CACDSVLGDTDTDKLIF

clone_size: -
j_call: TRDJ1
d_call: TRDD3
v_call: TRDV2
cdr3_nt: TGTGCCTGTGACCTACTGGGGGATACGGACACCGATAAACTCATCTTT
cdr3_aa: CACDLLGDTDTDKLIF

clone_size: medium-sized
j_call: TRDJ1
d_call: TRDD3
v_call: TRDV2
cdr3_nt: TGTGCCTGTGACTCGCTGGGGGACCCAATCACCGATAAACTCATCTTT
cdr3_aa: CACDSLGDPITDKLIF

clone_size: medium-sized
j_call: TRDJ1
d_call: TRDD3
v_call: TRDV2
cdr3_nt: TGTGCCTGTGACACACTTACTGGGGGCCCCGACACCGATAAACTCATCTTT
cdr3_aa: CACDTLTGGPDTDKLIF

clone_size: few
j_call: TRDJ3
d_call: TRDD3
v_call: TRDV2
cdr3_nt: TGCGCCTGTGACACCTTACTGGGGGTGGCGCCGGCCGACACCCGACAGATGTTTTTC
cdr3_aa: CACDTLLGVAPADTRQMFF

clone_size: -
j_call: TRDJ1
d_call: TRDD3
v_call: TRDV2
cdr3_nt: TGTGCCTGTGACACCGCAGGACTGGGGGCCTCGTACACCGATAAACTCATCTTT
cdr3_aa: CACDTAGLGASYTDKLIF

clone_size: few
j_call: TRDJ1
d_call: TRDD3
v_call: TRDV2
cdr3_nt: TGTGCCTGTGACCACTTACTGGGGGATCAAGAAACATCGTACACCGATAAACTCATCTTT
cdr3_aa: CACDHLLGDQETSYTDKLIF

clone_size: -
j_call: TRDJ2
d_call: TRDD3
v_call: TRDV2
cdr3_nt: TGTGCCTGTGACGGGGTAGGACTGGGGGAGCGGGTTCCGGCAGCACAACTATTCTTT
cdr3_aa: CACDGVGLGERVPAAQLFF

clone_size: few
j_call: TRDJ1
d_call: TRDD3
v_call: TRDV2
cdr3_nt: TGTGCCTGTGACACCCTTACTGGGGGACACGCGTACACCGATAAACTCATCTTT
cdr3_aa: CACDTLTGGHAYTDKLIF

clone_size: medium-sized
j_call: TRDJ1
d_call: TRDD3
v_call: TRDV2
cdr3_nt: TGTGCCTGTGACGGGGTCCCGTTACTGGGGGATAACGGCGATAAACTCATCTTT
cdr3_aa: CACDGVPLLGDNGDKLIF

clone_size: many
j_call: TRDJ1
d_call: TRDD3
v_call: TRDV2
cdr3_nt: TGTGCCTGTGACCCTTTACTGGGGGATCTAAAGTACACCGATAAACTCATCTTT
cdr3_aa: CACDPLLGDLKYTDKLIF

clone_size: -
j_call: TRDJ1
d_call: TRDD3
v_call: TRDV2
cdr3_nt: TGTGCCTGTGACCCCGTACTGGGGGATACCGGCGATAAACTCATCTTT
cdr3_aa: CACDPVLGDTGDKLIF

clone_size: few
j_call: TRDJ3
d_call: TRDD3
v_call: TRDV2
cdr3_nt: TGTGCCTGTGACACCGTCGCTGGGGGATACTCCTGGGACACCCGACAGATGTTTTTC
cdr3_aa: CACDTVAGGYSWDTRQMFF

clone_size: -
j_call: TRDJ1
d_call: TRDD3
v_call: TRDV2
cdr3_nt: TGTGCCTGTGACACCGTGGGGGGATCCCTGCCTAAACTCATCTTT
cdr3_aa: CACDTVGGSLPKLIF

clone_size: medium-sized
j_call: TRDJ1
d_call: TRDD3
v_call: TRDV2
cdr3_nt: TGTGCCTGTGACACCCTGGGGGAGAGAAACAAGTACACCGATAAACTCATCTTT
cdr3_aa: CACDTLGERNKYTDKLIF

clone_size: few
j_call: TRDJ3
d_call: TRDD3
v_call: TRDV2
cdr3_nt: TGTGCCTGTGACACCGTACTGGGGGATACGAGCCCACCTTTGAGCTCCTGGGACACCCGAAAGATGTTTTTC
cdr3_aa: CACDTVLGDTSPPLSSWDTRKMFF

clone_size: many
j_call: TRDJ1
d_call: -
v_call: TRDV2
cdr3_nt: TGTGCCTGTGACCCCCTCCTACTGCGGGGAGATACCGATAAACTCATCTTT
cdr3_aa: CACDPLLLRGDTDKLIF

clone_size: -
j_call: TRDJ1
d_call: -
v_call: TRDV2
cdr3_nt: TGTGCCTGCAAAGAACGGGGGGGGAGCACCGATAAACTCATCTTT
cdr3_aa: CACKERGGSTDKLIF

clone_size: few
j_call: TRDJ1
d_call: TRDD3
v_call: TRDV2
cdr3_nt: TGTGCCTGTGATAGACTGGGGGATCGGGCTTACACCGATAAACTCATCTTT
cdr3_aa: CACDRLGDRAYTDKLIF

clone_size: -
j_call: TRDJ1
d_call: TRDD3
v_call: TRDV2
cdr3_nt: TGTGCCTGTGACAAGTTGGGGGATACGGACAAACTCATCTTT
cdr3_aa: CACDKLGDTDKLIF

clone_size: -
j_call: TRDJ1
d_call: TRDD3
v_call: TRDV2
cdr3_nt: TGTGCCTGTGAGGCAGTGGGGGATACTGACGGCACCGATAAACTCATCTTT
cdr3_aa: CACEAVGDTDGTDKLIF

clone_size: medium-sized
j_call: TRDJ1
d_call: -
v_call: TRDV2
cdr3_nt: TGTGCCTGTGACACCGTAAGCCGGGGGCCTTACACCGATAAACTCATCTTT
cdr3_aa: CACDTVSRGPYTDKLIF

clone_size: many
j_call: TRDJ3
d_call: TRDD3
v_call: TRDV2
cdr3_nt: TGTGCCTGTGACACCGTACTGGGGGATAAGAGCTCCTGGGACACCCGACAGATGTTTTTC
cdr3_aa: CACDTVLGDKSSWDTRQMFF

clone_size: medium-sized
j_call: TRDJ1
d_call: -
v_call: TRDV2
cdr3_nt: TGTGCCTGTGACACTGTCCGGTACACCGATAAACTCATCTTT
cdr3_aa: CACDTVRYTDKLIF

clone_size: many
j_call: TRDJ1
d_call: TRDD3
v_call: TRDV2
cdr3_nt: TGTGCCTGTGACACGGTACTGGGGGCTACCATCGGCGATAAACTCATCTTT
cdr3_aa: CACDTVLGATIGDKLIF

clone_size: -
j_call: TRDJ1
d_call: -
v_call: TRDV2
cdr3_nt: TGTGCCTGTGACTCCTTACTGGGCGGGTACACCGATAAACTCATCTTT
cdr3_aa: CACDSLLGGYTDKLIF

clone_size: -
j_call: TRDJ1
d_call: TRDD3
v_call: TRDV2
cdr3_nt: TGTGCCTGTGACCTACTGGGGGGTACGCCCTTGAACACCGATAAACTCATCTTT
cdr3_aa: CACDLLGGTPLNTDKLIF

clone_size: medium-sized
j_call: TRDJ1
d_call: TRDD3
v_call: TRDV2
cdr3_nt: TGTGCCTGTGACAGGCTGGGGGCCTACACCGATAAACTCATCTTT
cdr3_aa: CACDRLGAYTDKLIF

clone_size: many
j_call: TRDJ3
d_call: TRDD3
v_call: TRDV2
cdr3_nt: TGTGCCTGTGATTCTGGGGGATTCCGCTCCTGGGACACCCGACAGATGTTTTTC
cdr3_aa: CACDSGGFRSWDTRQMFF

clone_size: -
j_call: TRDJ3
d_call: TRDD3
v_call: TRDV2
cdr3_nt: TGTGCCTGTGACACCGCTGGGGGAAGCACCTGGGACACCCGACAGATGTTTTTC
cdr3_aa: CACDTAGGSTWDTRQMFF

clone_size: medium-sized
j_call: TRDJ1
d_call: TRDD3
v_call: TRDV2
cdr3_nt: TGTGCCTGTGACACCGTGATGGGGGATACGCGAAGGACCGATAAACTCATCTTT
cdr3_aa: CACDTVMGDTRRTDKLIF

clone_size: -
j_call: TRDJ1
d_call: TRDD3
v_call: TRDV2
cdr3_nt: TGTGCCTGTGAGTTACTGGGGGGGGTCACCGATAAACTCATCTTT
cdr3_aa: CACELLGGVTDKLIF

clone_size: few
j_call: TRDJ1
d_call: TRDD3
v_call: TRDV2
cdr3_nt: TGTGCCTGTGACCCACTGGGGGATACTGGGGACACCGATAAACTCATCTTT
cdr3_aa: CACDPLGDTGDTDKLIF

clone_size: medium-sized
j_call: TRDJ1
d_call: TRDD3
v_call: TRDV2
cdr3_nt: TGTGCCTGTGACACCGTCATCAACGGAATAACTGGGGGATACGCTGTTACCGATAAACTCATCTTT
cdr3_aa: CACDTVINGITGGYAVTDKLIF

clone_size: few
j_call: TRDJ1
d_call: -
v_call: TRDV2
cdr3_nt: TGTGCCTGTGACACCCTACTGAGGTGGACCGATAAACTCATCTTT
cdr3_aa: CACDTLLRWTDKLIF

clone_size: -
j_call: TRDJ1
d_call: TRDD3
v_call: TRDV2
cdr3_nt: TGTGCCTGTGACCTACTGGGGGATACCTTATCCACCGATAAACTCATCTTT
cdr3_aa: CACDLLGDTLSTDKLIF

clone_size: many
j_call: TRDJ1
d_call: -
v_call: TRDV2
cdr3_nt: TGTGCCTGTGACGGGCTCTTGGGGATCCACACCGATAAACTCATCTTT
cdr3_aa: CACDGLLGIHTDKLIF

clone_size: medium-sized
j_call: TRDJ1
d_call: -
v_call: TRDV2
cdr3_nt: TGTGCCTGTGACACCGTGGGCCCAGGGGACTACACCGATAAACTCATCTTT
cdr3_aa: CACDTVGPGDYTDKLIF

clone_size: few
j_call: TRDJ1
d_call: TRDD3
v_call: TRDV2
cdr3_nt: TGTGCCTGTGACACCGTCGGGGCCTCTGGGGGACTCTACACCGATAAACTCATCTTT
cdr3_aa: CACDTVGASGGLYTDKLIF

clone_size: -
j_call: TRDJ1
d_call: TRDD3
v_call: TRDV2
cdr3_nt: TGTGCCTGTGACACCCTCACTTCCGACCCTACTGGGGGATACGCAAGGGGCACCGATAAACCCATCTTT
cdr3_aa: CACDTLTSDPTGGYARGTDKPIF

clone_size: few
j_call: TRDJ1
d_call: TRDD3
v_call: TRDV2
cdr3_nt: TGTGCCTGTGACACGTTACTGGGGGATACCTGGTCGGGGACCGATAAACTCATCTTT
cdr3_aa: CACDTLLGDTWSGTDKLIF

clone_size: medium-sized
j_call: TRDJ1
d_call: -
v_call: TRDV2
cdr3_nt: TGTGCCTGTGACACGGTACTGTCTAAGGGATACACCGATAAACTCATCTTT
cdr3_aa: CACDTVLSKGYTDKLIF

clone_size: -
j_call: TRDJ1
d_call: TRDD3
v_call: TRDV2
cdr3_nt: TGTGCCTGTGACCCCCTACTGGGGGATAGAACACAACTCATCTTT
cdr3_aa: CACDPLLGDRTQLIF

clone_size: medium-sized
j_call: TRDJ3
d_call: TRDD3
v_call: TRDV2
cdr3_nt: TGTGCCTGTGACACCGGGGGGATGAGCTCCTGGGACACCCGACAGATGTTTTTC
cdr3_aa: CACDTGGMSSWDTRQMFF

clone_size: few
j_call: TRDJ1
d_call: -
v_call: TRDV2
cdr3_nt: TGTGCCTGTGACCCCATGGGGGGGACCGATAAACTCATCTTT
cdr3_aa: CACDPMGGTDKLIF

clone_size: -
j_call: TRDJ1
d_call: TRDD3
v_call: TRDV2
cdr3_nt: TGTGCCTGTGACGGGGTCCCGTTACTGGGGGATACCCCCGATAAACTCATCTTT
cdr3_aa: CACDGVPLLGDTPDKLIF

clone_size: medium-sized
j_call: TRDJ1
d_call: TRDD3
v_call: TRDV2
cdr3_nt: TGTGCCTGTGACGCCGTGGGGGATACCGATAAACTCATCTTT
cdr3_aa: CACDAVGDTDKLIF

clone_size: medium-sized
j_call: TRDJ1
d_call: -
v_call: TRDV2
cdr3_nt: TGTGCCTGTGACACTCTTTCCGCCTCGTACACCGATAAACTCATCTTT
cdr3_aa: CACDTLSASYTDKLIF